This paragraph covers one TCR beta chain sequence. Trimming stripped 3 bases from V and 4 bases from J, with 6 bases between. The length of the CDR3 is 13 residues. The germline V gene has CDR1 SGHNT and CDR2 YENEEA. The data belong to a study of control samples from healthy donors and cancer patients. The assay was immunoSEQ multiplex PCR, and TCRdb's table has in-frame clones only and misses some. Of about 160,000 clones listed, 90% to 95% are singletons. This receptor was taken from a woman aged 30 to 39 in good health. This sequence joins TRBV11-3 and TRBJ2-2, with no clear D. Sequencing used blood. Here the CDR3 DNA reads TGTGCCAGCAGCTTCTCGACCACCGGGGAGCTGTTTTTT. This encodes CASSFSTTGELFF. The full variable domain, its missing parts supplied by reference TRBV11-3 and TRBJ2-2, is EAGVVQSPRYKIIEKKQPVAFWCNPISGHNTLYWYLQNLGQGPELLIRYENEEAVDDSQLPKDRFSAERLKGVDSTLKIQPAELGDSAVYLCASSFSTTGELFFGEGSRLTVL.